The sequence of this T cell receptor beta chain was determined in a study of breast tumors, draining lymph nodes, adjacent tissues. Study-level results: The data were judged consistent with most tumor T cells coming from lymph node and expanding in tumor. The lymph node origin of tumor T cells was framed as consistent with a hypothesis, not demonstrated.

Using its own MiXCR run on the multiplex PCR reads, TCRdb lists one record per CDR3 protein. Here the sample spans 200,000 to 250,000 distinct CDR3 sequences, 30% to 35% being singletons. Breast cancer patients provided tissue from their axillary draining lymph nodes. With regard to this clonotype: Its antigen is still unknown. A read error is possible here, since a much larger clone lies one base away.

V was trimmed by 2 bases and J by 10 bases, leaving 16 bases between them. Germline V lookup: CDR1 SGHRS, CDR2 YFSETQ. The CDR3 is 14 amino acids. The chain joins TRBV5-1 to TRBJ1-5, with a weak D call TRBD1 (5 bases). This TCR was recovered from a female donor with breast cancer. Some clones in this sample may be carry-over from other donors' samples. Material for sequencing was axillary lymph node tissue. The CDR3 nucleotides are TGCGCCAGCAGCTTCGAAGGGTTGGGGCACCCCCAGCATTTT. Translated: CASSFEGLGHPQHF.